This T cell receptor beta chain is drawn from a study of Graves' ophthalmopathy and Graves' hyperthyroidism. General study points: Stable hyperthyroidism and ophthalmopathy were told apart by a 13-signature model, which achieved 85% to 90% sensitivity and approximately 81% specificity.

Transcripts of RNA were the source for amplifying TCR beta CDR3 regions. First-round RT-PCR used HTBI primers; second-round multiplex PCR followed. Via MiXCR, TCRdb re-called the multiplex PCR reads, giving one row per CDR3 protein. The table includes hundreds of thousands of distinct CDR3 sequences, just over 40% detected once. The V and J ends lost 6 bases and 7 bases, in that order; junction bases with no gene match: 23. The CDR3 loop spans 18 amino acids. CDR1 SEHNR and CDR2 FQNEAQ come from the germline V gene (reference sequence). In the case of this clonotype: Its target is unknown.

The V gene is TRBV7-9, the J gene TRBJ2-7, with TRBD2 matching over 8 bases. Input material: peripheral blood. The clonotype was recovered from an adult man with Graves' ophthalmopathy. Here the CDR3 DNA reads TGTGCCAGCAGTTGGACACCAAAGACTAGCGTCGATTTTAAAGAGCAGTACTTC. It yields the protein CASSWTPKTSVDFKEQYF.